A selection of T cell receptor beta chains follows, all from one sample in a study of glioma-infiltrating T cells. TCRdb itself ran the multiplex PCR reads through MiXCR, one entry per CDR3 protein. The sample contains 100,000 to 150,000 distinct CDR3 sequences, around a quarter of which appear only once. The sample consisted of glioma tissue, nonneoplastic brain tissue, or PBMCs (not recorded which). The receptors derive from a human donor with low-grade glioma or glioblastoma, undergoing nonglioma brain surgery, or in good health (not recorded which). Each CDR3 is given with its conserved first and last residue. A D gene is named only where the DNA matches it firmly. Clone size is not always given. Where it is, it says once, few, many or a class for expanded clones.

TRBJ2-2 many - TRBV7-2 CASSLVSGTGELFF TGTGCCAGCAGCTTAGTAAGCGGGACCGGGGAGCTGTTTTTT
TRBJ1-1 few - TRBV28 CASSFMGGNTEAFF TGTGCCAGCAGTTTTATGGGCGGGAACACTGAAGCTTTCTTT
TRBJ2-1 - - TRBV12-3/TRBV12-4 CASSPRPYNEQFF TGTGCCAGCAGTCCCAGGCCCTACAATGAGCAGTTCTTC
TRBJ2-2 many - TRBV6-1 CASSPWTEPTGELFF TGTGCCAGCAGTCCCTGGACAGAACCCACCGGGGAGCTGTTTTTT
TRBJ2-3 - TRBD2 TRBV28 CVSQSAGVIADTQYF TGTGTCAGCCAGAGCGCGGGGGTGATTGCAGATACGCAGTATTTT
TRBJ2-1 once - TRBV7-9 CASSLVGRGVNEQFF TGTGCCAGCAGCTTAGTAGGTAGGGGGGTTAATGAGCAGTTCTTC
TRBJ2-3 few - TRBV7-9 CASSRRGRYTDTQYF TGTGCCAGCAGCCGACGGGGTCGGTACACAGATACGCAGTATTTT
TRBJ2-3 - - TRBV3-1 CASGQVWTVTDTQYF TGTGCCAGCGGCCAAGTGTGGACAGTTACAGATACGCAGTATTTT
TRBJ2-3 - TRBD1 TRBV10-3 CAISEGQATDTQYF TGTGCCATCAGTGAGGGACAGGCCACAGATACGCAGTATTTT
TRBJ2-5 - - TRBV29-1 CSLQTISETQYF TGCAGCCTGCAGACAATTTCAGAGACCCAGTACTTC
TRBJ2-1 many - TRBV6-6 CASSYSNTGNNEQFF TGTGCCAGCAGTTACTCGAATACAGGGAACAATGAGCAGTTCTTC
TRBJ2-3 few TRBD1 TRBV24-1 CATSDSTGRTDTQYF TGTGCCACCAGTGATTCGACAGGGCGCACAGATACGCAGTATTTT
TRBJ2-5 many TRBD1 TRBV24-1 CATSQGQGGVGQETQYF TGTGCCACCAGCCAAGGACAGGGTGGAGTCGGCCAAGAGACCCAGTACTTC
TRBJ2-2 few - TRBV18 CASSPRDTGELFF TGTGCCAGCTCACCAAGAGACACCGGGGAGCTGTTTTTT
TRBJ1-4 - - TRBV7-2 CASSQDDEKLFF TGTGCCAGCAGCCAAGATGATGAAAAACTGTTTTTT
TRBJ2-1 few - TRBV4-1 CASSQAISTEQFF TGCGCCAGCAGCCAAGCCATTTCCACAGAGCAGTTCTTC
TRBJ2-3 - TRBD2 TRBV10-3 CATSSGLASTDTQYF TGTGCCACGTCTTCGGGACTAGCATCCACAGATACGCAGTATTTT
TRBJ2-5 - - TRBV12-3/TRBV12-4 CASRPGPQGETQYF TGTGCCAGCAGGCCGGGACCACAGGGAGAGACCCAGTACTTC
TRBJ2-1 few TRBD1 TRBV5-6 CASSFVQGAYNEQFF TGTGCCAGCAGCTTTGTCCAGGGGGCTTACAATGAGCAGTTCTTC
TRBJ1-5 once TRBD1 TRBV27 CASSDRGLLAQHF TGTGCCAGCAGTGACAGGGGCCTTCTTGCCCAGCATTTT
TRBJ1-6 many - TRBV7-9 CASSLEQDNSPLHF TGTGCCAGCAGCTTAGAACAGGATAATTCACCCCTCCACTTT
TRBJ2-1 few TRBD1 TRBV6-1 CASGQTGMGEQFF TGTGCCAGCGGCCAGACAGGGATGGGTGAGCAGTTCTTC
TRBJ1-6 many - TRBV6-6 CASSYSPGNDSPLHF TGTGCCAGCAGTTACTCCCCTGGGAACGATTCACCCCTCCACTTT
TRBJ2-2 few - TRBV19 CASRRGGDTGELFF TGTGCCAGTAGGAGGGGAGGAGACACCGGGGAGCTGTTTTTT
TRBJ1-3 - - TRBV3-1 CASSQDPGTAGNTIYF TGTGCCAGCAGCCAAGATCCAGGGACCGCTGGAAACACCATATATTTT
TRBJ2-3 - - TRBV27 CASSSQTGGGQDTQYF TGTGCCAGCAGCTCGCAAACAGGGGGGGGCCAAGATACGCAGTATTTT
TRBJ2-3 - TRBD2 TRBV11-3 CASSPGLAGGLDTQYF TGTGCCAGCAGTCCGGGACTAGCGGGGGGCTTAGATACGCAGTATTTT
TRBJ2-3 many - TRBV20-1 CSARMATQSTDTQYF TGCAGTGCTAGAATGGCGACCCAGAGCACAGATACGCAGTATTTT
TRBJ1-5 few - TRBV12-3/TRBV12-4 CASSLRETGQPQHF TGTGCCAGCAGTTTACGGGAGACGGGTCAGCCCCAGCATTTT
TRBJ1-5 - - TRBV12-3/TRBV12-4 CASSPWGSNQPQHF TGTGCCAGCAGCCCGTGGGGAAGCAATCAGCCCCAGCATTTT
TRBJ2-1 - TRBD1 TRBV10-3 CAISPGQGPNEQFF TGTGCCATCAGCCCGGGACAGGGGCCCAATGAGCAGTTCTTC